One and the same sample provided the 22 T cell receptor beta chains below, sequenced in a study of T cell responses to AZD1222 COVID-19 vaccine. The data were produced by immunoSEQ multiplex PCR, yet TCRdb's version contains in-frame clones alone and is incomplete. The table lists approximately 160,000 clones, about 90% of them singletons. This specimen was peripheral blood, taken 28 days after the second AZD1222 dose. The receptors stem from an adult who received the AZD1222 COVID-19 vaccine.

The chain couples TRBV5-1 to TRBJ1-2; no clear D gene. Germline V gives CDR1 SGHRS, CDR2 YFSETQ. The V and J ends lost 4 bases and 4 bases respectively, with 14 bases between them. The CDR3 sequence is 14 residues long. CDR3 in amino acids: CASSPRAGSYGYTF. The CDR3 DNA sequence: TGCGCCAGCAGCCCCCGAGCGGGGAGCTATGGCTACACCTTC.

The rearrangement joins TRBV19 to TRBJ1-5; D uncertain. Germline V gives CDR1 LNHDA, CDR2 SQIVND (reference sequence). The CDR3 consists of 15 residues. The V and J ends lost 9 bases and 8 bases respectively, with 23 bases between them. The CDR3 DNA reads TGTGCCAGCACCCAAACTAGGACGGTACGGGAGCCCCAGCATTTT. Translated: CASTQTRTVREPQHF.

The V call is TRBV5-4, the J call TRBJ1-2; 7 bases match TRBD1. The length of the CDR3 is 16 residues. Trimming took 4 bases from V and 4 from J; bases not matched to a gene: 13. CDR1 SGHNT and CDR2 YYREEE come from the germline V gene (reference sequence). The CDR3 protein is CASSRGVGGAGYGYTF. The DNA for the CDR3 is TGTGCCAGCAGCCGGGGGGTAGGGGGCGCAGGCTATGGCTACACCTTC.

The chain has TRBV3-1 (or the pseudogene TRBV3-2) and TRBJ1-1; D ambiguous. The CDR3 extends over 16 amino acids. Germline values: CDR1 LGHDT, CDR2 YNNKEL (reference sequence). The V end lost 1 base, the J end lost 1 base, and 13 bases lay between the germline ends. CDR3 residues: CASSQVRALGNTEAFF. CDR3 nucleotides: TGTGCCAGCAGCCAAGTAAGGGCTCTGGGGAACACTGAAGCTTTCTTT.

The chain has TRBV5-1 and TRBJ2-1, with 11 bases that match TRBD2. The V gene end was trimmed by 0 bases and the J gene end by 4 bases; junction bases not matched to a gene: 9. Germline V gives CDR1 SGHRS, CDR2 YFSETQ. The CDR3 loop spans 18 amino acids. CDR3 sequence: CASSLGLAGGLTYNEQFF. In DNA, the CDR3 is TGCGCCAGCAGCTTGGGTCTAGCGGGGGGCCTCACTTACAATGAGCAGTTCTTC.

V gene TRBV18 combines with J gene TRBJ1-4; maybe TRBD1 (5 bases). CDR3 length equals 14 residues. In germline, CDR1 is KGHSH, CDR2 LQKENI. V was cut by 3 bases and J by 5 bases, with 10 bases left in between. The CDR3 sequence is CASSPEGRNEKLFF. The CDR3 DNA follows: TGTGCCAGCTCACCGGAGGGGCGAAATGAAAAACTGTTTTTT. The full variable domain, rest sourced from reference TRBV18 and TRBJ1-4, is NAGVMQNPRHLVRRRGQEARLRCSPMKGHSHVYWYRQLPEEGLKFMVYLQKENIIDESGMPKERFSAEFPKEGPSILRIQQVVRGDSAAYFCASSPEGRNEKLFFGSGTQLSVL.

The V gene is TRBV18, the J gene TRBJ1-3; 9 nucleotides agree with TRBD1. V was clipped by 3 bases and J by 0 bases; unmatched bases: 6. The germline CDR1 and CDR2 sequences are KGHSH and LQKENI. This CDR3 is 17 amino acids long. DNA for the CDR3: TGTGCCAGCTCACCCCAACAGGGGGCTGACTCTGGAAACACCATATATTTT. This sequence encodes CASSPQQGADSGNTIYF.

V and J are TRBV14 and TRBJ1-1; 9 nucleotides align to TRBD1. After removal of 0 bases from V and 4 bases from J, the junction contained 6 bases not matched to a gene. This CDR3 has 16 amino acids. Per germline, CDR1 SGHDN and CDR2 FVKESK. CDR3 sequence: CASSQDWWTGATEAFF. The CDR3 DNA follows: TGTGCCAGCAGCCAAGATTGGTGGACAGGGGCCACTGAAGCTTTCTTT.

The gene calls are TRBV2 and TRBJ1-1; D not certain. The CDR3 has 13 amino acids. V was trimmed by 6 bases and J by 0 bases, leaving 8 bases between them. CDR1 is SNHLY, CDR2 FYNNEI, per germline. CDR3 sequence (DNA): TGTGCCAGCAGACTAACTTTGAACACTGAAGCTTTCTTT. Its translation: CASRLTLNTEAFF.

This chain links TRBV7-9 with TRBJ2-4, with 10 nucleotides matching TRBD1. CDR1 is SEHNR, CDR2 FQNEAQ, per germline (reference sequence). V was pared by 5 bases and J by 4 bases, with 8 bases of the junction left unmatched. The CDR3 loop spans 16 amino acids. Here the CDR3 reads CASSSPGQGLKNIQYF. Written as DNA, the CDR3 is TGTGCCAGCAGCAGTCCGGGACAGGGGTTAAAAAACATTCAGTACTTC. The full variable domain, its missing parts supplied by reference TRBV7-9 and TRBJ2-4, is DTGVSQNPRHKITKRGQNVTFRCDPISEHNRLYWYRQTLGQGPEFLTYFQNEAQLEKSRLLSDRFSAERPKGSFSTLEIQRTEQGDSAMYLCASSSPGQGLKNIQYFGAGTRLSVL.

The chain combines TRBV5-1 with TRBJ1-1; D gene uncertain. The CDR3 runs 14 residues. In germline, CDR1 is SGHRS, CDR2 YFSETQ. Trimming left V 4 bases short and J 0 bases short, with 10 bases between. CDR3 loop: CASSATPMNTEAFF. DNA for the CDR3: TGCGCCAGCAGCGCGACACCTATGAACACTGAAGCTTTCTTT. The full variable domain, completed using reference TRBV5-1 and TRBJ1-1, is KAGVTQTPRYLIKTRGQQVTLSCSPISGHRSVSWYQQTPGQGLQFLFEYFSETQRNKGNFPGRFSGRQFSNSRSEMNVSTLELGDSALYLCASSATPMNTEAFFGQGTRLTVV.

V usage is TRBV5-4 and J usage is TRBJ2-2, with unresolved D. This CDR3 comprises 15 residues. Trimming stripped 2 bases from V and 2 bases from J, with 10 bases between. Germline loops: CDR1 SGHNT, CDR2 YYREEE (reference sequence). The CDR3 loop reads CASSFKATNTGELFF. DNA of the CDR3: TGTGCCAGCAGCTTCAAAGCTACCAACACCGGGGAGCTGTTTTTT.

V gene TRBV19 combines with J gene TRBJ1-4, with unresolved D. CDR3 size: 14 residues. Trimming pared 6 bases from V and 8 bases from J, leaving 16 bases between. The germline gives CDR1 LNHDA, CDR2 SQIVND (reference sequence). CDR3 region: CASSPNARGEKLFF. The CDR3 DNA is TGTGCCAGTAGCCCTAATGCCCGGGGAGAAAAACTGTTTTTT.

The rearrangement links TRBV6-1 to TRBJ1-2; D gene ambiguous. Trimming pared 3 bases from V and 5 bases from J, leaving 19 bases between. From germline, CDR1 is MNHNS and CDR2 SASEGT. This CDR3 region has 16 residues. The CDR3 protein is CASSEAGTFVGYGYTF. The CDR3 nucleotides are TGTGCCAGCAGTGAGGCCGGTACGTTCGTAGGGTATGGCTACACCTTC.

V usage is TRBV9 and J usage is TRBJ2-2, with TRBD2 identical over 8 bases. The CDR3 totals 15 residues. Germline V gives CDR1 SGDLS, CDR2 YYNGEE. The junction had 1 base not matched to a gene; V was cut back by 2 bases and J by 1 base. This CDR3 is CASSVSGGNTGELFF. CDR3 nucleotide sequence: TGTGCCAGCAGCGTGAGCGGGGGGAACACCGGGGAGCTGTTTTTT.

Comment on this clone: A read error may account for a junction end that differs from germline. The chain carries TRBV5-4 and TRBJ2-2; 8 bases map to TRBD1. This CDR3 is 15 amino acids long. From germline, CDR1 is SGHNT and CDR2 YYREEE (reference sequence). CDR3 in amino acids: CASSWGDRNAGELFF. CDR3 DNA sequence: TGTGCCAGCAGCTGGGGGGACAGGAACGCCGGGGAGCTGTTTTTT.

The chain links TRBV12-3 or TRBV12-4 to TRBJ2-2, with D tentatively TRBD2 (5 bases). This CDR3 has 11 residues. V dropped 1 base and J dropped 17 bases, with 11 bases sitting between them. The CDR3 nucleotides read TGTGCCAGCAGTTTAGGGACTGGGGTCTTTTTT. It encodes CASSLGTGVFF.

The CDR3 nucleotides are TGTGCCAGCAGTTACTCTGGGACTAGTGGTTCGGAGACCCAGTACTTC. Amino acid sequence: CASSYSGTSGSETQYF. The J gene is TRBJ2-5, the V gene TRBV6-5; 8 nucleotides align to TRBD2. V lost 0 bases, J lost 5 bases, and 8 bases stayed unmatched. This CDR3 has 16 residues. Per germline, CDR1 MNHEY and CDR2 SVGAGI.

The rearrangement uses TRBV27 and TRBJ1-1; D gene unclear. The V gene lost 3 bases and the J gene lost 0 bases, with 11 bases spanning the gap. Germline values: CDR1 MNHEY, CDR2 SMNVEV (reference sequence). This CDR3 region has 15 residues. DNA for the CDR3: TGTGCCAGCAGTTTGATCCCAGATATGAACACTGAAGCTTTCTTT. Encoded protein: CASSLIPDMNTEAFF.

In DNA form, the CDR3 reads TGTGCCAGCAGTTTATCGGCCGGGTTTAAAGACGGCTACACCTTC. Protein sequence: CASSLSAGFKDGYTF. The V call is TRBV27, the J call TRBJ1-2, with D hard to call. Germline CDR1 and CDR2: MNHEY and SMNVEV (reference sequence). This CDR3 has 15 residues. Trimming took off 0 bases at V and 8 bases at J, with 16 bases between the two ends.

This chain connects TRBV7-8 to TRBJ1-1, with 9 bases that match TRBD1. V was clipped by 1 base and J by 10 bases; unmatched bases: 1. This CDR3 contains 12 residues. Germline V lookup: CDR1 SGHVS, CDR2 FQNEAQ. CDR3 sequence reads: CASSLDRGPAFF. In nucleotides, the CDR3 is TGTGCCAGCAGCTTAGACAGGGGGCCAGCTTTCTTT.

This clone was detected only a few times. The chain joins TRBV5-4 to TRBJ2-6; no clear D gene. V was shortened by 0 bases and J by 0 bases, with 10 bases between the two germline ends. The germline V gene encodes CDR1 SGHNT and CDR2 YYREEE (reference sequence). The CDR3 contains 17 residues. This CDR3 is CASSLVQSFSGANVLTF. The CDR3 DNA is TGTGCCAGCAGCTTGGTACAGAGCTTCTCTGGGGCCAACGTCCTGACTTTC.